The present T cell receptor (beta chain) was sequenced within a study of PD-L1 blockade in urothelial cancer. Clones were sequenced by immunoSEQ multiplex PCR, and TCRdb holds only the in-frame ones, with some missing. The table has approximately 36,000 clones, roughly 80% seen once. The time point was: peripheral blood 6 weeks after treatment start. The sample consisted of PBMCs, taken around atezolizumab (anti-PD-L1) treatment. The TCR was taken from a man aged 40-49 years with urothelial cancer.

The CDR3 is CASIRAYQETQYF. The CDR3 DNA follows: TGTGCCAGCATCCGCGCTTACCAAGAGACCCAGTACTTC. The chain couples TRBV2 to TRBJ2-5; D is uncertain. This CDR3 has 13 residues. The germline V gene has CDR1 SNHLY and CDR2 FYNNEI. The ends were cut back, 7 bases at V and 0 bases at J, with 9 bases in the middle.